The sequence of this TCR beta chain was determined in a study of cytomegalovirus exposure and HLA in healthy donors. General observations from the study: Earlier analysis looked at TCR beta V segments, and most were productive about 87% or about 30% of the time.

Comments on this clone: What it binds is not known.

Per the germline V gene, CDR1 is LNHDA and CDR2 is SQIVND (reference sequence). Losses at the gene ends were 10 bases for V and 8 bases for J; bases not matched to a gene: 10. This CDR3 has 12 residues. In the PCR, 60 Vbeta and 13 Jbeta primers were used. Source study methods: Some 11 million of the approximately 80 million unique TCR beta chains counted in a later analysis were shared. Sequencing used immunoSEQ multiplex PCR; TCRdb keeps in-frame clones, though not all of them. That table gives V, J and clone size, and the DNA gave D and trimming. Seen here are 100,000 or so clones, 75% to 85% observed once, and the top ten hold roughly 3.7%.

Sample: PBMCs. The V and J genes are TRBV19 and TRBJ1-2; 7 nucleotides align to TRBD1. This receptor was taken from a female donor in good health and CMV-seropositive. CDR3 sequence reads: CAIADRWAGYTF. The CDR3 region has the DNA TGTGCCATCGCGGACAGGTGGGCGGGCTACACCTTC.